The 10 T cell receptor beta chains below come from one sample, sequenced in a study of cytomegalovirus exposure and HLA in healthy donors. Primers for the PCR totalled 60 Vbeta and 13 Jbeta. Some clones are missing from TCRdb's copy, which holds only in-frame ones; the method was immunoSEQ multiplex PCR. Counted here are 200,000 to 300,000 clones, 84% occurring once; the ten biggest clones make up about 2%. Source material: PBMCs. These receptors were collected from a woman aged 40 to 50 in good health and CMV-seropositive.

The chain joins TRBV6-5 to TRBJ2-5; the D gene is possibly TRBD2 (7 bases). CDR1 is MNHEY, CDR2 SVGAGI, per germline. This CDR3 spans 15 amino acids. Deletions cut 0 bases from V and 5 bases from J, with 13 bases between. In DNA, the CDR3 is TGTGCCAGCAGTTACTCGGCGGGGGCGGGGGAGACCCAGTACTTC. Translation gives CASSYSAGAGETQYF.

The chain links TRBV5-1 to TRBJ1-4, with TRBD1 as a possible D gene (5 bases). Germline CDR1 and CDR2: SGHRS and YFSETQ. V lost 4 bases to trimming and J lost 5 bases, with 12 bases between them. There are 14 residues in the CDR3. The chain's CDR3 is CASSRQPENEKLFF. Written as DNA, the CDR3 is TGCGCCAGCAGCAGACAGCCCGAAAATGAAAAACTGTTTTTT.

The chain combines TRBV10-2 with TRBJ2-1, with no clear D. Germline V gives CDR1 WSHSY, CDR2 SAAADI. Trimming stripped 6 bases from V and 0 bases from J, with 12 bases between. The CDR3 is made up of 15 amino acids. CDR3 sequence: CASRARSGSYNEQFF. The CDR3 DNA follows: TGCGCCAGCAGGGCTAGGTCGGGCTCCTACAATGAGCAGTTCTTC.

The rearrangement uses TRBV30 and TRBJ1-1, with 9 bases aligning to TRBD1. Germline CDR1 is GTSNPN and CDR2 is SVGIG (reference sequence). CDR3 length equals 14 residues. The V and J ends lost 4 bases and 5 bases, in that order; junction bases with no gene match: 8. CDR3 bases: TGTGCCTGGACCTCACAGGGGGCTCGGACTGAAGCTTTCTTT. This gives the protein CAWTSQGARTEAFF.

This clone was seen a few times. This chain joins TRBV5-4 and TRBJ2-1, with TRBD1 matching over 11 bases. The CDR3 loop spans 17 amino acids. Germline V lookup: CDR1 SGHNT, CDR2 YYREEE (reference sequence). V dropped 4 bases and J dropped 1; count of bases not matched to a gene: 7. The chain's CDR3 is CASSARGQGDSYNEQFF. Here the CDR3 DNA reads TGTGCCAGCAGCGCGAGGGGACAGGGGGATTCCTACAATGAGCAGTTCTTC.

The chain employs TRBV7-2 and TRBJ2-3, with D maybe TRBD1 (6 bases). CDR1 and CDR2 (germline): SGHTA, FQGNSA. V lost 8 bases, J lost 3 bases, and 9 bases lay in between. The CDR3 consists of 12 residues. The CDR3 nucleotides are TGTGCCAGCGGCAGGGGTACAGATACGCAGTATTTT. Translating gives CASGRGTDTQYF. Using reference TRBV7-2 and TRBJ2-3 for the parts outside the CDR3, the full variable domain is GAGVSQSPSNKVTEKGKDVELRCDPISGHTALYWYRQSLGQGLEFLIYFQGNSAPDKSGLPSDRFSAERTGGSVSTLTIQRTQQEDSAVYLCASGRGTDTQYFGPGTRLTVL.

V is TRBV10-3 and J is TRBJ2-7, with D possibly matching TRBD2 (5 bases). V lost 0 bases, J lost 1 base, and 10 bases lay in between. Germline V gene lookup returns CDR1 ENHRY and CDR2 SYGVKD. The CDR3 is 15 amino acids. In nucleotides, the CDR3 is TGTGCCATCAGTGAGTCGAAGGGCGGGTCCTACGAGCAGTACTTC. Translated, it gives CAISESKGGSYEQYF.

The chain joins TRBV9 to TRBJ2-2; D gene unclear. The CDR3 is made up of 12 amino acids. Germline values: CDR1 SGDLS, CDR2 YYNGEE. Trimming cost V 0 bases and J 9 bases, with 6 bases left between them. For the CDR3, the DNA is TGTGCCAGCAGCGTAGGTGGCCGGGAGCTGTTTTTT. This encodes CASSVGGRELFF.

The chain combines TRBV7-2 with TRBJ1-5; 10 positions match TRBD1. The length of the CDR3 is 15 residues. V was clipped by 3 bases and J by 6 bases; unmatched bases: 5. The V gene's germline CDR1 is SGHTA and CDR2 FQGNSA. The CDR3 spells CASSLGQGIGQPQHF. DNA of the CDR3: TGTGCCAGCAGCTTGGGACAGGGGATCGGTCAGCCCCAGCATTTT.

The chain couples TRBV19 to TRBJ1-2; 12 bases match TRBD1. The CDR3 contains 18 residues. Germline V gene sequence: CDR1 LNHDA, CDR2 SQIVND (reference sequence). Trimming at V came to 8 bases and at J to 7 bases, leaving 20 bases not matched to a gene. CDR3 protein: CASLLEGTGGARTSGYTF. In nucleotides, the CDR3 is TGTGCCAGTCTTTTAGAGGGGACAGGGGGCGCAAGGACGAGTGGCTACACCTTC.